The rows below give T cell receptor beta chains drawn from one sample of a study of cytomegalovirus exposure and HLA in healthy donors. The assay was immunoSEQ multiplex PCR, and TCRdb's table has in-frame clones only and misses some. The profile covers 150,000 to 200,000 clones, with about 90% appearing a single time and more than 0.2% taken by the ten largest. Sample: PBMCs. The receptors shown here come from a girl less than two years old in good health and CMV-seronegative. Both conserved end residues are part of each CDR3. D genes are given only for firm matches. Size tells how often a clone was seen (once, few, many) or the class of an expanded clone, and some rows leave it out.

V gene	J gene	clone size	D gene	CDR3 protein	CDR3 DNA
TRBV5-1	TRBJ2-5	NA	TRBD2	CASSQTSGQETQYF	TGCGCCAGCAGCCAGACTAGCGGCCAAGAGACCCAGTACTTC
TRBV19	TRBJ2-7	NA	NA	CASSALALRYEQYF	TGTGCCAGTTCAGCACTAGCACTCCGCTACGAGCAGTACTTC
TRBV19	TRBJ1-1	NA	TRBD1	CASSIEYRGQDKTEAFF	TGTGCCAGTAGTATAGAATACCGGGGACAGGATAAGACTGAAGCTTTCTTT
TRBV6-5	TRBJ2-2	NA	TRBD1	CASSYPNRGNTGELFF	TGTGCCAGCAGTTACCCTAACAGGGGGAACACCGGGGAGCTGTTTTTT
TRBV13	TRBJ2-1	NA	NA	CASSFPGGMTYNEQFF	TGTGCCAGCAGCTTTCCCGGGGGTATGACCTACAATGAGCAGTTCTTC
TRBV6-5	TRBJ2-7	NA	NA	CASSSPGLHYEQYF	TGTGCCAGCAGTTCGCCGGGACTCCACTACGAGCAGTACTTC
TRBV29-1	TRBJ1-5	NA	NA	CSVQESNSNQPQHF	TGCAGCGTACAGGAAAGTAATAGCAATCAGCCCCAGCATTTT
TRBV30	TRBJ1-3	NA	TRBD1	CAWSSGTAGNTIYF	TGTGCCTGGAGTTCCGGGACAGCTGGAAACACCATATATTTT
TRBV30	TRBJ2-4	NA	NA	CAWNKAGMSTKNIQYF	TGTGCCTGGAACAAGGCAGGGATGTCGACCAAAAACATTCAGTACTTC
TRBV7-8	TRBJ2-7	few	NA	CASSLIGEGEQYF	TGTGCCAGCAGCTTAATCGGGGAAGGCGAGCAGTACTTC
TRBV27	TRBJ2-5	NA	NA	CASRQSGQETQYF	TGTGCCAGCCGTCAAAGCGGCCAAGAGACCCAGTACTTC
TRBV19	TRBJ2-7	NA	TRBD1	CASSLGTASSYEQYF	TGTGCCAGTAGTCTAGGGACAGCGAGCTCCTACGAGCAGTACTTC
TRBV11-2	TRBJ2-7	NA	TRBD1	CASRLAGTGGFEQYF	TGTGCCAGCAGACTAGCCGGGACAGGCGGATTCGAGCAGTACTTC
TRBV30	TRBJ1-6	NA	TRBD1	CAWDWTGQWNSPLHF	TGTGCCTGGGATTGGACGGGACAGTGGAATTCACCCCTCCACTTT
TRBV2	TRBJ2-3	NA	TRBD1	CASSPGQVLKADTQYF	TGTGCCAGCAGTCCAGGACAGGTCCTGAAGGCAGATACGCAGTATTTT
TRBV6-6	TRBJ1-1	NA	TRBD1	CAIRDRGYTEAFF	TGTGCCATCCGGGACAGGGGATACACTGAAGCTTTCTTT
TRBV4-1	TRBJ1-4	NA	NA	CASSQVGGRGEKLFF	TGCGCCAGCAGCCAAGTGGGGGGGAGAGGGGAAAAACTGTTTTTT
TRBV7-2	TRBJ1-2	NA	TRBD1	CASSWPGQSYGYTF	TGTGCCAGCAGCTGGCCGGGACAGAGCTATGGCTACACCTTC
TRBV6-6	TRBJ2-1	NA	TRBD2	CASSYGAGDNEQFF	TGTGCCAGCAGTTACGGGGCGGGGGACAATGAGCAGTTCTTC
TRBV19	TRBJ1-5	NA	NA	CASSISGSNQPQHF	TGTGCCAGTAGTATTTCGGGGAGCAATCAGCCCCAGCATTTT
TRBV5-6	TRBJ1-5	once	NA	CASSLAGTGYSNQPQHF	TGTGCCAGCAGCTTGGCGGGTACGGGGTATAGCAATCAGCCCCAGCATTTT
TRBV4-2	TRBJ2-3	NA	TRBD2	CASSQPTSGRSATDTQYF	TGTGCCAGCAGCCAGCCGACTAGCGGGAGATCGGCAACAGATACGCAGTATTTT
TRBV5-1	TRBJ1-1	NA	NA	CASSLSGKGMNTEAFF	TGCGCCAGCAGCTTGTCAGGTAAGGGGATGAACACTGAAGCTTTCTTT
TRBV4-1	TRBJ2-5	NA	TRBD2	CASSWTSPRAGETQYF	TGCGCCAGCAGCTGGACTAGTCCCCGGGCCGGAGAGACCCAGTACTTC
TRBV19	TRBJ1-5	NA	NA	CASSIAGWSNQPQHF	TGTGCCAGTAGTATCGCAGGGTGGAGCAATCAGCCCCAGCATTTT
TRBV5-1	TRBJ2-1	NA	TRBD2	CASSTGTSVSSYNEQFF	TGCGCCAGCAGCACCGGGACTAGCGTTAGCTCCTACAATGAGCAGTTCTTC
TRBV10-3	TRBJ1-5	few	NA	CAISEDADAAQHF	TGTGCCATCAGTGAGGATGCAGATGCGGCCCAGCATTTT
TRBV4-1	TRBJ2-2	NA	TRBD1	CASSQENRGHTGELFF	TGCGCCAGCAGCCAAGAGAACAGGGGTCACACCGGGGAGCTGTTTTTT
TRBV2	TRBJ2-1	NA	NA	CASSETTSVQNEQFF	TGTGCCAGCAGTGAAACTACCAGCGTCCAAAATGAGCAGTTCTTC
TRBV27	TRBJ1-2	NA	NA	CASSKFGDSGYTF	TGTGCCAGCAGTAAGTTCGGAGATTCCGGCTACACCTTC
TRBV6-5	TRBJ2-7	NA	NA	CASSGQISYEQYF	TGTGCCAGCAGTGGGCAAATTTCCTACGAGCAGTACTTC
TRBV19	TRBJ1-5	NA	TRBD1	CASRPGQQTYSNQPQHF	TGTGCCAGTCGCCCGGGACAGCAAACCTATAGCAATCAGCCCCAGCATTTT
TRBV10-1	TRBJ2-5	NA	TRBD2	CASGRGTSGPTLQETQYF	TGCGCCAGCGGCCGAGGGACTAGCGGGCCTACACTCCAAGAGACCCAGTACTTC
TRBV7-9	TRBJ2-3	NA	NA	CSSSPFTDTQYF	TGTTCCAGCAGCCCTTTCACAGATACGCAGTATTTT
TRBV9	TRBJ1-3	NA	TRBD1	CASSVAGTGGPGNTIYF	TGTGCCAGCAGCGTAGCCGGGACAGGGGGCCCTGGAAACACCATATATTTT
TRBV6-5	TRBJ1-5	NA	NA	CASSSPGNPNQPQHF	TGTGCCAGCAGTTCTCCAGGGAACCCCAATCAGCCCCAGCATTTT
TRBV7-2	TRBJ2-1	NA	TRBD2	CASSQGLAGDNEQFF	TGTGCCAGCAGCCAGGGACTAGCGGGAGACAATGAGCAGTTCTTC
TRBV6-1	TRBJ2-2	NA	NA	CASSTPGGELFF	TGTGCCAGCAGTACACCAGGGGGGGAGCTGTTTTTT
TRBV6-1	TRBJ2-3	NA	NA	CASSVRVSDTQYF	TGTGCCAGCAGTGTACGCGTGTCGGATACGCAGTATTTT
TRBV30	TRBJ2-3	NA	TRBD2	CAYAGAGLTDTQYF	TGTGCTTACGCAGGAGCGGGACTCACAGATACGCAGTATTTT
TRBV7-2	TRBJ2-1	NA	NA	CASSHSTSTSYNEQFF	TGTGCCAGCAGCCACTCTACTAGCACCTCCTACAATGAGCAGTTCTTC
TRBV7-9	TRBJ2-1	NA	TRBD2	CASSSWDAGLAGEQFF	TGTGCCAGCAGCTCCTGGGACGCGGGACTAGCGGGGGAGCAGTTCTTC
TRBV2	TRBJ2-7	NA	NA	CASNNQGTYEQYF	TGTGCCAGCAATAACCAGGGGACCTACGAGCAGTACTTC
TRBV4-1	TRBJ2-7	NA	TRBD2	CASSPYFGLAGIYEQYF	TGCGCCAGCAGCCCCTATTTTGGGCTAGCGGGAATCTACGAGCAGTACTTC
TRBV10-2	TRBJ2-1	NA	TRBD2	CASSDLAGRNEQFF	TGCGCCAGCAGTGACCTAGCGGGTCGCAATGAGCAGTTCTTC
TRBV6-6	TRBJ1-5	NA	NA	CASSYSGGGQPQHF	TGTGCCAGCAGTTATTCGGGGGGAGGTCAGCCCCAGCATTTT
TRBV9	TRBJ2-3	NA	TRBD1	CASSVGQGVDTQYF	TGTGCCAGCAGCGTAGGCCAGGGGGTAGATACGCAGTATTTT
TRBV9	TRBJ2-1	NA	TRBD2	CASRGLAGDNEQFF	TGTGCCAGCAGGGGACTAGCGGGCGACAATGAGCAGTTCTTC
TRBV7-9	TRBJ2-5	NA	NA	CASSFIQRRETQYF	TGTGCCAGCAGCTTTATCCAGCGACGAGAGACCCAGTACTTC